This paragraph reports one T cell receptor (beta chain). This entry comes from a study of CD8 T cells in Susac syndrome. Study information: Among sequenced Susac syndrome patients, roughly six had active disease and about 8 were in remission.

Trimming left V 5 bases short and J 1 base short, with 8 bases between. In germline, CDR1 is MDHEN, CDR2 SYDVKM. The CDR3 length is 14 residues. It was with random hexamers that about 0.45 to 1 ug RNA was reverse transcribed. Each CDR3 protein gets one entry after TCRdb re-called the immunoSEQ multiplex PCR reads with MiXCR. The sample consists of over 150,000 distinct CDR3 sequences, just under 95% of them appearing once. This receptor was identified in a human donor with Susac syndrome. This chain links TRBV28 with TRBJ2-2; D gene ambiguous. Sequencing used CD4+ T cells from PBMCs. In DNA form, the CDR3 reads TGTGCCAGCAGTCAAAGGAGGAACACCGGGGAGCTGTTTTTT. Translated: CASSQRRNTGELFF.